This TCR beta chain was identified during a study of T-cell memory formation after mild COVID-19. For the study at large: Clusters of TCRs were largely donor specific.

The CDR3 is 16 amino acids. Trimming cost V 6 bases and J 1 base, with 20 bases left between them. Germline CDR1 and CDR2: DFQATT and SNEGSKA (reference sequence). A note on this clonotype: Its antigen is as yet unknown.

TCRdb used MiXCR to reprocess the 5' RACE reads, holding one entry per CDR3 protein. The table has fewer than 450,000 distinct CDR3 sequences, under 25% seen once. Study-wide results and caveats: Some clones that responded turned up in pre-infection memory, which suggests that cross-reactive memory joined in. Proof of SARS-CoV-2 specificity was absent for the second-wave clones that crested on day 37. CD4+ clones that contracted lay mainly in CM and EM; CD8+ ones lay in EMRA.

The source of this sequence is an adult woman who had mild COVID-19 (a few samples of this study predate the infection). Cell type and time point are not known. Specimen: PBMCs or a T cell subset sorted from them (not recorded which). The chain joins TRBV20-1 to TRBJ2-3; D assignment may be TRBD1 or TRBD2 (7 bases each). CDR3 in DNA: TGCAGTGCCCGCGGGGGCAGCGGGACAGGCACAGATACGCAGTATTTT. Amino acid sequence: CSARGGSGTGTDTQYF.